This T cell receptor (beta chain) was observed in a study of post-analysis software for immune sequencing data. Across the whole study: Disease trajectories encompassed relapsing-remitting, secondary progressive and progressive-relapsing multiple sclerosis. Study observations and caveats: TRBV5-6, TRBV5-1 and TRBV20-1 were among roughly five TRBV segments more frequent in patients than controls. F measure showed strong co-clustering of same-batch samples.

For this clonotype: Its antigen is unknown.

Unique molecular identifiers were carried by the TCR beta cDNA libraries. cDNA molecules numbering about 490,000 came from approximately 0.91 to 9.4 million T cells. TCRdb passed the PCR reads through MiXCR, listing each CDR3 protein once. Of hundreds of thousands of distinct CDR3 sequences in the sample, approximately 37% are singletons; the top ten hold 7.5% to 8.5%. The length of the CDR3 is 13 residues. V shed 7 bases and J shed 4 bases, with 17 bases lying between them. The germline gives CDR1 SQVTM, CDR2 ANQGSEA. The J gene is TRBJ2-7, the V gene TRBV29-1; D may be TRBD1 (6 bases). This receptor was obtained from a girl between 2 and 10 years old with multiple sclerosis. The sequencing sample was made of blood. The CDR3 bases are TGCAGCGCCTCGGACGGACAGACTTACGAGCAGTACTTC. The encoded protein is CSASDGQTYEQYF.